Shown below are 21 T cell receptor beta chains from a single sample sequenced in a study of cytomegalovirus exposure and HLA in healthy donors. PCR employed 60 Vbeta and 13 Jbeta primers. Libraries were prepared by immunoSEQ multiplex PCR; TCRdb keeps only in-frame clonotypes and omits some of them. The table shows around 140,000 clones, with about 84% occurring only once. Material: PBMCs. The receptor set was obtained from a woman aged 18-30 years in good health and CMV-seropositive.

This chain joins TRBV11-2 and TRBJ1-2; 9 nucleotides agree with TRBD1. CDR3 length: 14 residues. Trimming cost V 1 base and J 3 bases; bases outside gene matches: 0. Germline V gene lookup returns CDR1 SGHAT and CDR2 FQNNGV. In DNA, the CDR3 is TGTGCCAGCAGCTTAGGGGACAGGGACTATGGCTACACCTTC. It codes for CASSLGDRDYGYTF. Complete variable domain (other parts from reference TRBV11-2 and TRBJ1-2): EAGVAQSPRYKIIEKRQSVAFWCNPISGHATLYWYQQILGQGPKLLIQFQNNGVVDDSQLPKDRFSAERLKGVDSTLKIQPAKLEDSAVYLCASSLGDRDYGYTFGSGTRLTVV.

CDR3: CASSVGTSGYNEQFF. CDR3 in DNA: TGTGCCAGCAGCGTAGGGACTAGCGGGTACAATGAGCAGTTCTTC. The chain uses TRBV9 and TRBJ2-1, with TRBD2 matching over 11 bases. Germline CDR1 SGDLS, CDR2 YYNGEE. The CDR3 length is 15 residues. The V gene end was trimmed by 0 bases and the J gene end by 4 bases; junction bases not matched to a gene: 0.

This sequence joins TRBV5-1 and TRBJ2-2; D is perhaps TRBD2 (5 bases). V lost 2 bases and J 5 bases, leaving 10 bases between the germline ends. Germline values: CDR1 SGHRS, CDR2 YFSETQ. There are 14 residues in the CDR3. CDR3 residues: CASSFGEGTGELFF. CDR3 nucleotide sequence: TGCGCCAGCAGCTTCGGGGAAGGAACCGGGGAGCTGTTTTTT.

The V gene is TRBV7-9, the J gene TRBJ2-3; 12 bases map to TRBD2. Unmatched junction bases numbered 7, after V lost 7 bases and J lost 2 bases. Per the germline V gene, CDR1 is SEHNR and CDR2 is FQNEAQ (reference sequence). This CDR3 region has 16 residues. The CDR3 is CASNPWTSGATDTQYF. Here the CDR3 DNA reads TGTGCCAGCAACCCCTGGACTAGCGGGGCCACAGATACGCAGTATTTT.

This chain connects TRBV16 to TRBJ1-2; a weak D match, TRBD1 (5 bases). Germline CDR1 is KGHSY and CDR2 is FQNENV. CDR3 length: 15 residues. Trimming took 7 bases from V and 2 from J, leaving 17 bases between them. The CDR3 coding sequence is TGTGCCAGCAACCGGCTGGGGCAGCAAAACTATGGCTACACCTTC. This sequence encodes CASNRLGQQNYGYTF.

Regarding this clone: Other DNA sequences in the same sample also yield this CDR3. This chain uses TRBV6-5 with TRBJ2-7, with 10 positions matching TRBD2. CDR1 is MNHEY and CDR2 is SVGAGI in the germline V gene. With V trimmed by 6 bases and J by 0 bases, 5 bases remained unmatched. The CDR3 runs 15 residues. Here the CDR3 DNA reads TGTGCCAGCAGCCCACTAGCGGGGTCCTCCTACGAGCAGTACTTC. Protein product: CASSPLAGSSYEQYF.

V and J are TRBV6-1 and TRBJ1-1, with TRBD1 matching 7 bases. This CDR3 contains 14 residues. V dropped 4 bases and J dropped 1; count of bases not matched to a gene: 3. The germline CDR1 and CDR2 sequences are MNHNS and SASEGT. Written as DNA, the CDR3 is TGTGCCAGCAGTGTTACAGGGGAGAACACTGAAGCTTTCTTT. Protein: CASSVTGENTEAFF.

The CDR3 sequence is CATSRGQGAYEQYF. The CDR3 DNA reads TGTGCCACCAGCAGAGGTCAGGGGGCCTACGAGCAGTACTTC. J is TRBJ2-7 and V is TRBV15; 7 nucleotides line up with TRBD1. J gave up 2 bases and V 1 base, and 2 bases lay outside the gene matches. The germline gives CDR1 LNHNV, CDR2 YYDKDF (reference sequence). The CDR3 consists of 14 residues.

The CDR3 DNA sequence: TGTGCCAGCAGTCCGAGGACAGGGAGCTCTGGAAACACCATATATTTT. Amino acids: CASSPRTGSSGNTIYF. The chain has TRBV6-6 and TRBJ1-3; 8 positions agree with TRBD1. V shed 5 bases, J shed 0 bases, and the junction held 6 bases outside the gene matches. Germline lookup yields CDR1 MNHNY and CDR2 SVGAGI (reference sequence). The CDR3 extends over 16 amino acids.

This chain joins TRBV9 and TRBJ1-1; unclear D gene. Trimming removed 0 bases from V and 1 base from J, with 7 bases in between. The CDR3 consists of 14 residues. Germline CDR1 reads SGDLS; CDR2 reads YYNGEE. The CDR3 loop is CASSVAPENTEAFF. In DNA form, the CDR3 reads TGTGCCAGCAGCGTAGCCCCAGAGAACACTGAAGCTTTCTTT.

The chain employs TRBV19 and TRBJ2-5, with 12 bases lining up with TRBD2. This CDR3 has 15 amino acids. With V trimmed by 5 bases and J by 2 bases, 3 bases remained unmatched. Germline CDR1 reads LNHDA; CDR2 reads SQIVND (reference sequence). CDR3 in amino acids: CASSFGLAGQETQYF. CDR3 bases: TGTGCCAGTAGTTTTGGACTAGCGGGGCAAGAGACCCAGTACTTC. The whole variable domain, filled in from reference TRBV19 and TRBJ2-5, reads DGGITQSPKYLFRKEGQNVTLSCEQNLNHDAMYWYRQDPGQGLRLIYYSQIVNDFQKGDIAEGYSVSREKKESFPLTVTSAQKNPTAFYLCASSFGLAGQETQYFGPGTRLLVL.

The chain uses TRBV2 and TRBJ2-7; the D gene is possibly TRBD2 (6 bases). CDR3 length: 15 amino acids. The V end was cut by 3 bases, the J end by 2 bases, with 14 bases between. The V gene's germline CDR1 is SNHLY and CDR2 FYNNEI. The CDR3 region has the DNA TGTGCCAGCAGTGAGGTCGGACTAAATACCTACGAGCAGTACTTC. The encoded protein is CASSEVGLNTYEQYF.

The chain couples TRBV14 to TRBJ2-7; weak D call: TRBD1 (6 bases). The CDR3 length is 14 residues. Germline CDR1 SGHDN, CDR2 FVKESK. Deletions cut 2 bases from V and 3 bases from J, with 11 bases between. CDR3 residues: CASSQQGRHYEQYF. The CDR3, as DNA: TGTGCCAGCAGCCAACAGGGGCGGCACTACGAGCAGTACTTC.

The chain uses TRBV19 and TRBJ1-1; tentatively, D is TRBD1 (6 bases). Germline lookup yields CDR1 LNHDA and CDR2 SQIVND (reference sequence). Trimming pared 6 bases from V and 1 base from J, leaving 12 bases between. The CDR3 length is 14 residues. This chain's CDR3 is CASRQGSRNTEAFF. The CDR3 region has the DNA TGTGCCAGTAGACAGGGTAGTCGGAACACTGAAGCTTTCTTT.

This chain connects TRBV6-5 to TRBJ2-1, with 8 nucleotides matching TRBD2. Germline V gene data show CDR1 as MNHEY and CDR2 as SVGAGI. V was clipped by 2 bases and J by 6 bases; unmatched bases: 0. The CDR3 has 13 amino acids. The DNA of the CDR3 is TGTGCCAGCAGTTACGGACTAGCCAATGAGCAGTTCTTC. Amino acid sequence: CASSYGLANEQFF.

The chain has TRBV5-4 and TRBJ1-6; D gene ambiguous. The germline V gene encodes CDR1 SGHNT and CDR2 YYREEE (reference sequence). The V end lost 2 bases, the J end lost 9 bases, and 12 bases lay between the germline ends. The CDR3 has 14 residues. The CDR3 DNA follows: TGTGCCAGCAGCTTTGCATCGCCGGGTTCACCCCTCCACTTT. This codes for CASSFASPGSPLHF. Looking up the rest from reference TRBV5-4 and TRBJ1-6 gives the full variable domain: ETGVTQSPTHLIKTRGQQVTLRCSSQSGHNTVSWYQQALGQGPQFIFQYYREEENGRGNFPPRFSGLQFPNYSSELNVNALELDDSALYLCASSFASPGSPLHFGNGTRLTVT.

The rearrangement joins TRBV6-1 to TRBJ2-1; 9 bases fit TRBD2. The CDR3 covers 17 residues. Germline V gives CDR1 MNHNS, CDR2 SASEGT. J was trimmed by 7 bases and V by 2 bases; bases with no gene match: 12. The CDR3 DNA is TGTGCCAGCAGTGAATTTCTAGCGGGGACAAAAGGGAATGAGCAGTTCTTC. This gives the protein CASSEFLAGTKGNEQFF.

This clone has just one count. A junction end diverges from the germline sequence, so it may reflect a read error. Here the CDR3 reads CASSLTEDRNPNTGELLF. CDR3 nucleotide sequence: TGTGCCAGCAGCTTGACCGAGGACAGGAACCCGAACACCGGGGAGCTGCTTTTT. The V and J genes are TRBV11-1 and TRBJ2-2; 7 bases line up with TRBD1. CDR3 length: 18 residues. Germline V lookup: CDR1 SGHAT, CDR2 FQDESV (reference sequence).

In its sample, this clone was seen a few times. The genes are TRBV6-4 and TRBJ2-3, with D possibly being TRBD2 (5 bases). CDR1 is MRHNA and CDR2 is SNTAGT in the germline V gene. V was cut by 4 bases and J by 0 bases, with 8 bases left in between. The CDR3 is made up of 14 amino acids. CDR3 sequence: CASSAGGSTDTQYF. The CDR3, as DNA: TGTGCCAGCAGTGCCGGCGGGAGCACAGATACGCAGTATTTT.

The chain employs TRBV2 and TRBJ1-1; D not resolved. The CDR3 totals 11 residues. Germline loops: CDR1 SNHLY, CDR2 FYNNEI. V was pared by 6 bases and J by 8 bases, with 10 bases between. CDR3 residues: CASRLLLEAFF. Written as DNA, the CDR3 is TGTGCCAGCAGACTACTTCTGGAAGCTTTCTTT.

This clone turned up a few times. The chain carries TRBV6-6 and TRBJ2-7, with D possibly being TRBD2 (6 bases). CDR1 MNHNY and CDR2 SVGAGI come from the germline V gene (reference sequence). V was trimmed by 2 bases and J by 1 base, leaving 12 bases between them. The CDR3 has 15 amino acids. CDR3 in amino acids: CASSYGSGVSYEQYF. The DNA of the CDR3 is TGTGCCAGCAGTTACGGTAGCGGAGTATCCTACGAGCAGTACTTC.